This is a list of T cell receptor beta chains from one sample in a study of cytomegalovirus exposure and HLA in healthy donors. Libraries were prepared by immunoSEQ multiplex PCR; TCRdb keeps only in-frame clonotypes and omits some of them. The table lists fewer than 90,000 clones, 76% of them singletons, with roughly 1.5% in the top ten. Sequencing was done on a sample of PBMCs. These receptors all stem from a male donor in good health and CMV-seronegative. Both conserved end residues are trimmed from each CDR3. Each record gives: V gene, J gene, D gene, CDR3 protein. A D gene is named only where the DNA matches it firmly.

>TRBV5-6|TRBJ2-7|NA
ASSWRSGSGYEQY
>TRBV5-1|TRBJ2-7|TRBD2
ASSPTGTSGIYEQY
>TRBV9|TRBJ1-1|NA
ASSVGAGLNTEAF
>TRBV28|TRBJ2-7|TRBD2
ASSPGLAGELPEQY
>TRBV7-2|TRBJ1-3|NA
ASSLTDSGNTIY
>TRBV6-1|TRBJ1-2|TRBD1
ASTDRGGYGYT
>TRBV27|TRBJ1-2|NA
ASSLSLLETGKYGYT
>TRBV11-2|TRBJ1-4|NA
ASSSTGSTNEKLF
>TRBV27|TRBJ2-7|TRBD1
ASWDRGSYEQY
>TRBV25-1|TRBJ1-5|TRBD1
ASSDGTGGQPQH
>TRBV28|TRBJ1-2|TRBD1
ASSTGVSGNYGYT
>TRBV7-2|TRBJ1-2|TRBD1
ASSFRGGQDNYGYT
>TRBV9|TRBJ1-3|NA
ASSVLGGSGNTIY
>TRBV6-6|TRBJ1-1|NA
ASSIDIYTEAF
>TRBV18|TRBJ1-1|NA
ASSPNMDTEAF
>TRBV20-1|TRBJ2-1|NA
SAREYRDVF
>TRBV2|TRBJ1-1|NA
ASSDQGRVTEAF
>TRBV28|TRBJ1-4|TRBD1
ASSLSTGGNEKLF
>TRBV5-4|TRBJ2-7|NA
ASSLAQGYEQY
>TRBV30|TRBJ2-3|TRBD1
AWMITGGTDTQY
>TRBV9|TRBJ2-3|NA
ASTASSGYTDTQY
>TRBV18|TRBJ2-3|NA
ASSPAGYSTDTQY
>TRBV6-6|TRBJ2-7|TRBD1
ASFDRGAYEQY
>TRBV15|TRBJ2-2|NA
ATRRGRGSNTGELF